The clone carrying this TCR beta chain was detected only a few times. What it recognizes is unknown. This CDR3 is built from 16 residues. Looked up from germline, CDR1 is MNHNS and CDR2 is SASEGT. Unmatched junction bases numbered 8, after V lost 2 bases and J lost 3 bases. These data come from a study of cytomegalovirus exposure and HLA in healthy donors. General study findings and limits: Most TCR sequences were uncommon, yet certain public TCRs appeared in many donors. The tendency of first-cohort TCR clusters to co-occur in the 120 validation repertoires was identified by a subsequent analysis. Under in vitro conditions, three CMV-associated chains were confirmed as specific for CMV antigens.

The donors were part of the validation cohort, which consisted of roughly 110 subjects and was separate from the first cohort of several hundred subjects. Repertoires were generated with immunoSEQ multiplex PCR, while TCRdb's copy carries only in-frame clones and drops some. The sample yields 200,000 to 250,000 clones, 87% seen once. This receptor was taken from a man between 18 and 35 years old in good health and CMV-seropositive. This chain links TRBV6-1 with TRBJ2-7; 9 positions match TRBD2. Material for sequencing was PBMCs. In DNA form, the CDR3 reads TGTGCCAGCAGTGAATGGTTGGCTAGCGGGAACTACGAGCAGTACTTC. Translation: CASSEWLASGNYEQYF.